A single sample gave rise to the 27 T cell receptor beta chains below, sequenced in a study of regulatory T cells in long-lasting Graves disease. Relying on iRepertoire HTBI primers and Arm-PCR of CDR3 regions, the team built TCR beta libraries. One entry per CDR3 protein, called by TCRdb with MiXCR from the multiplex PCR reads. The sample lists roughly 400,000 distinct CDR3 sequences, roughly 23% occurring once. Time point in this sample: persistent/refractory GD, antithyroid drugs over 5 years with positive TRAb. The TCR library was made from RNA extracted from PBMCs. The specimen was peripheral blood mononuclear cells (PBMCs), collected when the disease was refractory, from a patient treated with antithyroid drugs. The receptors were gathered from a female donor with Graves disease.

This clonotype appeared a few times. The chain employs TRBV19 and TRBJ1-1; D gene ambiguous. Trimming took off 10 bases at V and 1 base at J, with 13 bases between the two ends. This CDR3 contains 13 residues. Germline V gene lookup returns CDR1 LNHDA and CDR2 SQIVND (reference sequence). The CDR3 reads CATNGRENTEAFF. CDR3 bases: TGTGCCACAAACGGACGGGAGAACACTGAAGCTTTCTTT.

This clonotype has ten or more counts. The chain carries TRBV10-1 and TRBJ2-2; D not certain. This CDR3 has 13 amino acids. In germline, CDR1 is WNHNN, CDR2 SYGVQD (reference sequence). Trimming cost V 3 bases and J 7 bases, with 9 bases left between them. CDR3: CASSDGWGGELFF. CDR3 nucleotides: TGCGCCAGCAGTGATGGATGGGGCGGGGAGCTGTTTTTT.

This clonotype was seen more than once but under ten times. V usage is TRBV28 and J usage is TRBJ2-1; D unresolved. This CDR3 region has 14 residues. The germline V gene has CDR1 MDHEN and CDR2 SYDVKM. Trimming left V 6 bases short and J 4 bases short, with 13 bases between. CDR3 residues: CASSPTHPYNEQFF. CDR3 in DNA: TGTGCCAGCAGCCCGACACATCCGTACAATGAGCAGTTCTTC. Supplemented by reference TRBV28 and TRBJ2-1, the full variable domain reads DVKVTQSSRYLVKRTGEKVFLECVQDMDHENMFWYRQDPGLGLRLIYFSYDVKMKEKGDIPEGYSVSREKKERFSLILESASTNQTSMYLCASSPTHPYNEQFFGPGTRLTVL.

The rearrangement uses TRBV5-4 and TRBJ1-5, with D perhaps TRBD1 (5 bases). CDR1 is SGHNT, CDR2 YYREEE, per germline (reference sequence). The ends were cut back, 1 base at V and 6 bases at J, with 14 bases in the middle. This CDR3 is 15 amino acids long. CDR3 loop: CASSLNPNGGQPQHF. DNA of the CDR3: TGTGCCAGCAGCTTGAACCCGAACGGGGGTCAGCCCCAGCATTTT.

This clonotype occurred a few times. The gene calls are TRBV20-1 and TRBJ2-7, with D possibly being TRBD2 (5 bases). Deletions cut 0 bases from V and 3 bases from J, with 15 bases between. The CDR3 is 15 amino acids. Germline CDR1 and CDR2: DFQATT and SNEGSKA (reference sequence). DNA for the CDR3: TGCAGTGCTAGAGAACCCGCGGGCCCTAGCTACGAGCAGTACTTC. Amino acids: CSAREPAGPSYEQYF.

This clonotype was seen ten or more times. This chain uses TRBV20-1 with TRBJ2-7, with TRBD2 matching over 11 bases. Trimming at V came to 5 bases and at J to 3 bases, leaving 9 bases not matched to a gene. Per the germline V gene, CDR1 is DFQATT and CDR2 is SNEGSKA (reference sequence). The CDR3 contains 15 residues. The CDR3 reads CSALALTSGDYEQYF. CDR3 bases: TGCAGTGCTCTCGCCCTGACTAGCGGGGACTACGAGCAGTACTTC.

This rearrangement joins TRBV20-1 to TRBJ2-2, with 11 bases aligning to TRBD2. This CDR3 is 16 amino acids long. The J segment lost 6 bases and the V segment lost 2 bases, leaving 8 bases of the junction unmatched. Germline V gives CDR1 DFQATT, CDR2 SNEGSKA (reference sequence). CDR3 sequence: CSARFRLAGMSGELFF. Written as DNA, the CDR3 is TGCAGTGCTAGATTCCGACTAGCGGGAATGTCCGGGGAGCTGTTTTTT.

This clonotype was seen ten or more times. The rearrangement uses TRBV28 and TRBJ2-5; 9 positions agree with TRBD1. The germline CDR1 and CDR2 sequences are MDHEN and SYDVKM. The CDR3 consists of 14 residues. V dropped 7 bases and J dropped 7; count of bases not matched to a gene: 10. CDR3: CASTTGTGLTTQYF. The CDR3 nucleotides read TGTGCCAGCACCACCGGGACAGGGTTGACGACCCAGTACTTC. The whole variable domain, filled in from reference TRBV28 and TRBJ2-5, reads DVKVTQSSRYLVKRTGEKVFLECVQDMDHENMFWYRQDPGLGLRLIYFSYDVKMKEKGDIPEGYSVSREKKERFSLILESASTNQTSMYLCASTTGTGLTTQYFGPGTRLLVL.

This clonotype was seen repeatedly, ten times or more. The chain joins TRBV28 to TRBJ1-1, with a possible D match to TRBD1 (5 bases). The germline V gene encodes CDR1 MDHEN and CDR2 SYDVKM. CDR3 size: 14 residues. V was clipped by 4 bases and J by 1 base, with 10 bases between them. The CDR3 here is CASSWDPWNTEAFF. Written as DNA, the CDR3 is TGTGCCAGCAGTTGGGACCCCTGGAACACTGAAGCTTTCTTT.

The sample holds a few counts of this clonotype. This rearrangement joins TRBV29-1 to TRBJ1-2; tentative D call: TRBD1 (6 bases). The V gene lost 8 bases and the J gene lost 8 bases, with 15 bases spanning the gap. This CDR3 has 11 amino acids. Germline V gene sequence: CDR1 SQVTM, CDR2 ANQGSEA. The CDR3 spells CSLVDGGGYTF. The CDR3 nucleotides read TGCAGCCTAGTTGACGGGGGCGGCTACACCTTC.

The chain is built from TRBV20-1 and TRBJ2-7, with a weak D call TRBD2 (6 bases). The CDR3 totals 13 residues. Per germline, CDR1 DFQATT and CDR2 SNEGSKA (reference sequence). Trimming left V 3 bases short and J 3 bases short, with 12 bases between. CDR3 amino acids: CSASSVGSYEQYF. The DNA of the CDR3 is TGCAGTGCTAGTTCTGTCGGGAGCTACGAGCAGTACTTC.

CDR3 region: CASSLVQREQYF. CDR3 nucleotide sequence: TGTGCCAGCAGCTTAGTTCAACGGGAGCAGTACTTC. The chain employs TRBV7-2 and TRBJ2-7; D not resolved. The germline V gene encodes CDR1 SGHTA and CDR2 FQGNSA. V was pared by 1 base and J by 7 bases, with 8 bases between. The CDR3 is 12 residues long. The whole variable domain, remainder taken from reference TRBV7-2 and TRBJ2-7, is GAGVSQSPSNKVTEKGKDVELRCDPISGHTALYWYRQSLGQGLEFLIYFQGNSAPDKSGLPSDRFSAERTGGSVSTLTIQRTQQEDSAVYLCASSLVQREQYFGPGTRLTVT.

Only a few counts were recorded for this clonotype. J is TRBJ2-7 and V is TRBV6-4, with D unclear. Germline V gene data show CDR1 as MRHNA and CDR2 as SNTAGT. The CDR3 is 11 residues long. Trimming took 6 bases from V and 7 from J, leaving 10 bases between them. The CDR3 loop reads CASSQIGEQYF. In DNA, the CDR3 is TGTGCCAGCAGCCAAATTGGGGAGCAGTACTTC.

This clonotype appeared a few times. The CDR3 DNA reads as TGTGCCTGGAGTCCCCGTGGGGCCCTGGGTGGGAATCAGCCCCAGCATTTT. This gives the protein CAWSPRGALGGNQPQHF. The chain employs TRBV30 and TRBJ1-5, with D tentatively TRBD1 (5 bases). V lost 2 bases, J lost 4 bases, and 21 bases lay in between. Germline assignment: CDR1 GTSNPN and CDR2 SVGIG (reference sequence). This CDR3 is built from 17 residues.

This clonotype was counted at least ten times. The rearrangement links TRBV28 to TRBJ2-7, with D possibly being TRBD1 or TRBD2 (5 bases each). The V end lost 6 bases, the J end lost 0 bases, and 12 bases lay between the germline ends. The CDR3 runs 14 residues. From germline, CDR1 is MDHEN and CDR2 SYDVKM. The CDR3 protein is CASRSGTASYEQYF. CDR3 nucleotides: TGTGCCAGCAGATCCGGGACGGCCTCCTACGAGCAGTACTTC.

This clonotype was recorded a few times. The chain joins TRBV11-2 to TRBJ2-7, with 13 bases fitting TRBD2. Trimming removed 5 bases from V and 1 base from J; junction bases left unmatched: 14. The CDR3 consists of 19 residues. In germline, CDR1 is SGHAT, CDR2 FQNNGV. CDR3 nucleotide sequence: TGTGCCAGCAGCACATCCGGGACTAGCGGGATACAAGGGTCCTACGAGCAGTACTTC. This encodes CASSTSGTSGIQGSYEQYF.

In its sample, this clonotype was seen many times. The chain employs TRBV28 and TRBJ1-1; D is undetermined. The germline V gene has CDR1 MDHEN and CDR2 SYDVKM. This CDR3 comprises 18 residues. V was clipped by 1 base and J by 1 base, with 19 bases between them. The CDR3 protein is CASSLSVCFFRGNTEAFF. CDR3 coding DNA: TGTGCCAGCAGTTTATCAGTTTGTTTTTTTCGGGGGAACACTGAAGCTTTCTTT.

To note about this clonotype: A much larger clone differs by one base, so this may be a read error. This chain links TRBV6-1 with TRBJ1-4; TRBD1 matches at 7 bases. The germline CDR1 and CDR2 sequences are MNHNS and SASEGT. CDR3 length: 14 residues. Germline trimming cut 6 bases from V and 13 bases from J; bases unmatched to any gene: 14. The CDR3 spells CASSPGGTAKRLFF. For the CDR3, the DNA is TGTGCCAGCAGCCCAGGGGGGACAGCCAAGAGACTGTTTTTT.

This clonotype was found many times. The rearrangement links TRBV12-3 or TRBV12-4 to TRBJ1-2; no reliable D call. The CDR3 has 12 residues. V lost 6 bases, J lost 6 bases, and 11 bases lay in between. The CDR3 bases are TGTGCCAGCAGCCATAGAGCAGATGGCTACACCTTC. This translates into CASSHRADGYTF.

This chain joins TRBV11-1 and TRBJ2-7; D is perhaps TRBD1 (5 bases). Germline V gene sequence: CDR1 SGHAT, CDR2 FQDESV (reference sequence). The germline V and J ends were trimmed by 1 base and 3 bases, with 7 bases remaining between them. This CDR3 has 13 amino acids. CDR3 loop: CASSLVRDYEQYF. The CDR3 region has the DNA TGTGCCAGCAGCTTAGTCAGGGACTACGAGCAGTACTTC. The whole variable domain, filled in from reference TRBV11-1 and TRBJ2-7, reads EAEVAQSPRYKITEKSQAVAFWCDPISGHATLYWYRQILGQGPELLVQFQDESVVDDSQLPKDRFSAERLKGVDSTLKIQPAELGDSAMYLCASSLVRDYEQYFGPGTRLTVT.

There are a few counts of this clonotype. CDR3 in DNA: TGTGCCTGGAGTGCCACCGGGGGTGCTGGCAATCAGCCCCAGCATTTT. It is translated as CAWSATGGAGNQPQHF. This chain links TRBV30 with TRBJ1-5; D is possibly TRBD1 (5 bases). Trimming left V 1 base short and J 2 bases short, with 15 bases between. The CDR3 spans 16 residues. Germline lookup yields CDR1 GTSNPN and CDR2 SVGIG (reference sequence).

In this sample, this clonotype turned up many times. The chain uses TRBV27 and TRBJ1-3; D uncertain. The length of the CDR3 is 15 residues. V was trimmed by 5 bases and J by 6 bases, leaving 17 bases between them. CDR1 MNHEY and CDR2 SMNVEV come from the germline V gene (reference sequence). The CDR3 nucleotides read TGTGCCAGCAGTCCACCCAACAGACGGGAAAACACCATATATTTT. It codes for CASSPPNRRENTIYF.

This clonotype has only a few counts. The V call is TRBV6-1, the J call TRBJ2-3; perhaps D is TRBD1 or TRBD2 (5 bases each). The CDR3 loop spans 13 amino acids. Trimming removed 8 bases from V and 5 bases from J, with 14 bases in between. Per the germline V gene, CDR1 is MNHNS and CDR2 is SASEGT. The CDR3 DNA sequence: TGTGCCAGCGTCAAAGAGGGGAGAGATACGCAGTATTTT. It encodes CASVKEGRDTQYF.

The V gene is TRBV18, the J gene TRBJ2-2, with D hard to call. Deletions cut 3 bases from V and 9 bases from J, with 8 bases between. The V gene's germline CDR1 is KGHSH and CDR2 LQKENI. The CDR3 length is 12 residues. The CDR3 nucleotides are TGTGCCAGCTCACCCTTTGAGAGGGAGCTGTTTTTT. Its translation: CASSPFERELFF.

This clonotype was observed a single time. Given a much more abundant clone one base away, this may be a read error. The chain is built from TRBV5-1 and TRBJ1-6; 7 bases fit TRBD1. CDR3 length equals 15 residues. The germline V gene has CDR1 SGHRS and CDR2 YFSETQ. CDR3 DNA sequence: TGCGCCAGCAGCCGGGACAGCACTTATAATCCACCCCTCCACTTT. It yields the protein CASSRDSTYNPPLHF.

CDR3 in amino acids: CSARAERELNEQFF. DNA of the CDR3: TGCAGTGCTAGAGCTGAGCGGGAATTGAATGAGCAGTTCTTC. The chain has TRBV20-1 and TRBJ2-1; 7 bases line up with TRBD2. V lost 1 base, J lost 7 bases, and 7 bases stayed unmatched. CDR3 length equals 14 residues. Germline-derived CDR1 and CDR2 are DFQATT and SNEGSKA (reference sequence).

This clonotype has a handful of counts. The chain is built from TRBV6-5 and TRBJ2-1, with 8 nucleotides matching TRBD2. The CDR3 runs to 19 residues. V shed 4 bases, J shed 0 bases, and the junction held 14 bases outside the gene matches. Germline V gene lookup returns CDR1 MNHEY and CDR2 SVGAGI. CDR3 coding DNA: TGTGCCAGCAGTTCCCCGCATACCCTTAGCGGGGACTCCTACAATGAGCAGTTCTTC. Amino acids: CASSSPHTLSGDSYNEQFF.